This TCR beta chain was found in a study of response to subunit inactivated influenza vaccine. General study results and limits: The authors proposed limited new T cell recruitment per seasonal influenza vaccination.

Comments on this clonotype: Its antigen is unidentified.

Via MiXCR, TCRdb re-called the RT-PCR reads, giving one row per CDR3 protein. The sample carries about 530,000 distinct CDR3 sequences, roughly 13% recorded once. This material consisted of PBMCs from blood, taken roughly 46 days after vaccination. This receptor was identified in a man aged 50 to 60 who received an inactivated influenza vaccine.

CDR3 region: CASSYSTPDYFNIQYF. CDR3 bases: TGTGCCAGCAGTTATTCGACCCCGGATTATTTCAACATTCAGTACTTC. V is TRBV6-5 and J is TRBJ2-4; D is unresolved. Trimming took off 3 bases at V and 7 bases at J, with 19 bases between the two ends. CDR1 is MNHEY, CDR2 SVGAGI, per germline. This CDR3 has 16 amino acids.